The rows below give T cell receptor beta chains drawn from one sample of a study of T cells after yellow fever vaccination. TCRdb reanalysed the 5' RACE reads using MiXCR and keeps one entry per CDR3 protein. The sample carries hundreds of thousands of distinct CDR3 sequences, about 12% recorded once. The material was PBMCs, obtained on the day of the yellow fever booster vaccination. All receptors come from a young man who received the YFV17D yellow fever vaccine. Each CDR3 is given with its conserved first and last residue. A D gene is named only where the DNA matches it firmly. Size values are once, few and many counts, or a class for expanded clones, and some rows have none.

TRBJ1-1	TRBV29-1	-	-	CSVGQRSEAFF	TGCAGCGTCGGACAGCGGTCTGAAGCTTTCTTT
TRBJ1-2	TRBV20-1	-	-	CSARGSNVGYGYTF	TGCAGTGCTAGGGGGTCTAACGTCGGCTATGGCTACACCTTC
TRBJ1-6	TRBV28	-	-	CASSGGVGSPLHF	TGTGCCAGCAGCGGGGGGGTGGGTTCACCCCTCCACTTT
TRBJ2-7	TRBV7-2	many	-	CASSRSTLSYEQYF	TGTGCCAGCAGCCGAAGTACTCTCTCCTACGAGCAGTACTTC
TRBJ2-2	TRBV5-6	-	-	CASSRGGVTYTGELFF	TGTGCCAGCAGCCGCGGCGGGGTCACCTACACCGGGGAGCTGTTTTTT
TRBJ2-3	TRBV27	-	TRBD2	CASKLAGSQGDTQYF	TGTGCCAGCAAGCTAGCGGGAAGTCAGGGAGATACGCAGTATTTT
TRBJ2-4	TRBV12-3/TRBV12-4	-	-	CASSLWGGQKKNIQYF	TGTGCCAGCAGTTTGTGGGGGGGACAGAAAAAAAACATTCAGTACTTC
TRBJ2-5	TRBV5-1	few	TRBD2	CASSWTSGRAVETQYF	TGCGCCAGCAGCTGGACTAGCGGGAGAGCGGTAGAGACCCAGTACTTC
TRBJ2-1	TRBV11-3	-	-	CASSTSRGSDEQFF	TGTGCCAGCAGCACCTCTAGGGGATCGGATGAGCAGTTCTTC
TRBJ2-1	TRBV20-1	few	-	CSAWDGLYNEQFF	TGCAGCGCCTGGGACGGACTCTACAATGAGCAGTTCTTC
TRBJ2-2	TRBV7-9	-	TRBD1	CASSLAVPGQGSGELFF	TGTGCCAGCAGCTTAGCGGTCCCGGGACAGGGATCCGGGGAGCTGTTTTTT
TRBJ1-1	TRBV10-3	many	-	CAASSSTDLNTEAFF	TGTGCCGCTTCCTCGTCGACAGATCTGAACACTGAAGCTTTCTTT
TRBJ2-5	TRBV11-2	-	-	CASSGGRRETQYF	TGTGCCAGCAGTGGGGGACGGAGGGAGACCCAGTACTTC
TRBJ2-7	TRBV5-1	many	TRBD2	CASSSAGGPYEQYF	TGTGCCAGCAGCTCAGCGGGGGGTCCCTACGAGCAGTACTTC
TRBJ2-3	TRBV27	-	TRBD1	CASSQLQGAGGRTQYF	TGTGCCAGCAGTCAACTACAGGGGGCAGGTGGACGGACGCAGTATTTT
TRBJ1-1	TRBV9	few	-	CASSVDSGRNTEAFF	TGTGCCAGCAGCGTAGATTCGGGTCGGAACACTGAAGCTTTCTTT
TRBJ2-1	TRBV6-1	-	-	CASSRDFVTYNEQFF	TGTGCCAGCAGTAGGGACTTCGTGACCTACAATGAGCAGTTCTTC
TRBJ2-4	TRBV20-1	-	TRBD2	CSATSGAGSKNIQYF	TGCAGTGCTACCTCGGGAGCGGGATCCAAAAACATTCAGTACTTC
TRBJ2-4	TRBV20-1	-	TRBD1	CSARGWTGENIQYF	TGCAGTGCTAGAGGTTGGACAGGCGAAAACATTCAGTACTTC
TRBJ2-1	TRBV9	few	-	CASTGKHNEQFF	TGTGCCAGCACCGGGAAGCACAATGAGCAGTTCTTC
TRBJ2-1	TRBV4-3	-	-	CASSQETPSVQFF	TGCGCCAGCAGCCAAGAAACTCCTAGCGTGCAGTTCTTC
TRBJ2-2	TRBV19	-	TRBD2	CASSVRSGGLTGELFF	TGTGCCAGTAGTGTCCGGAGCGGGGGATTAACCGGGGAGCTGTTTTTT
TRBJ2-4	TRBV20-1	few	-	CSARDRMGDIQYF	TGCAGTGCTAGAGATAGGATGGGGGACATTCAGTACTTC
TRBJ2-2	TRBV20-1	-	-	CSASGLAGELFF	TGCAGTGCATCAGGACTGGCCGGGGAGCTGTTTTTT
TRBJ2-5	TRBV29-1	few	-	CSGWAGETQYF	TGCAGCGGGTGGGCTGGGGAGACCCAGTACTTC
TRBJ2-3	TRBV5-4	-	TRBD2	CASSLRRESSTDTQYF	TGTGCCAGCAGCTTAAGGCGGGAGAGTAGCACAGATACGCAGTATTTT
TRBJ2-3	TRBV6-1	-	TRBD2	CASRGLAGVSDTQYF	TGTGCCAGCAGGGGACTAGCGGGAGTGTCAGATACGCAGTATTTT
TRBJ2-1	TRBV19	-	-	CASSNFGARGSLGNEQFF	TGTGCCAGTAGTAATTTTGGGGCGAGGGGCTCCCTTGGCAATGAGCAGTTCTTC
TRBJ2-1	TRBV4-3	many	-	CASSQVLGAYNEQFF	TGCGCCAGCAGCCAAGTTCTAGGCGCCTACAATGAGCAGTTCTTC
TRBJ1-5	TRBV6-1	few	-	CASSAGQLNQPQHF	TGTGCCAGCAGTGCCGGACAACTTAATCAGCCCCAGCATTTT
TRBJ1-1	TRBV5-1	-	-	CASTGGENTEAFF	TGCGCCAGCACGGGTGGGGAGAACACTGAAGCTTTCTTT
TRBJ2-7	TRBV20-1	-	-	CSARGIGNEQYF	TGCAGTGCTAGAGGGATTGGGAACGAGCAGTACTTC
TRBJ2-2	TRBV20-1	few	TRBD1	CSARALMGQGETGELFF	TGCAGTGCTAGAGCGCTGATGGGGCAGGGGGAGACCGGGGAGCTGTTTTTT
TRBJ2-1	TRBV5-1	-	-	CASSWGVLITTNNEQFF	TGCGCCAGCAGCTGGGGGGTCCTTATTACTACTAACAATGAGCAGTTCTTC
TRBJ2-7	TRBV27	-	-	CASSLLALSYEQYF	TGTGCCAGCAGTTTGCTAGCGCTTTCCTACGAGCAGTACTTC
TRBJ1-2	TRBV12-3/TRBV12-4	many	-	CASSLDGLYGYTF	TGTGCCAGCAGTCTGGACGGCCTCTATGGCTACACCTTC
TRBJ2-1	TRBV12-3/TRBV12-4	-	TRBD2	CASSLFRTSGFRFNEQFF	TGTGCCAGCAGTTTATTTCGGACTAGCGGGTTCCGATTCAATGAGCAGTTCTTC
TRBJ1-3	TRBV4-2	-	TRBD1	CASSRTGGLSGNTIYF	TGTGCCAGCAGCCGAACAGGGGGCCTCTCTGGAAACACCATATATTTT
TRBJ2-7	TRBV13	-	TRBD2	CASSILAGETPSYEQYF	TGTGCCAGCAGCATACTAGCGGGAGAGACTCCCTCCTACGAGCAGTACTTC
TRBJ2-3	TRBV30	many	TRBD2	CAFRLAGGHQDTQYF	TGTGCCTTCCGCCTCGCGGGAGGGCATCAAGATACGCAGTATTTT
TRBJ1-2	TRBV7-9	few	-	CASSEEGEANYGYTF	TGTGCCAGCAGCGAAGAGGGGGAAGCAAACTATGGCTACACCTTC
TRBJ2-1	TRBV7-2	few	TRBD1	CASSLDRGMSEQFF	TGTGCCAGCAGCTTGGACAGGGGGATGAGTGAGCAGTTCTTC
TRBJ2-2	TRBV5-4	-	-	CASSYRPNTGELFF	TGTGCCAGCAGCTACCGACCTAACACCGGGGAGCTGTTTTTT
TRBJ2-1	TRBV18	few	-	CASSPLRNYNEQFF	TGTGCCAGCTCACCACTGCGGAACTACAATGAGCAGTTCTTC
TRBJ1-4	TRBV15	once	-	CATSPRGENEKLFF	TGTGCCACCAGCCCCCGCGGGGAGAATGAAAAACTGTTTTTT
TRBJ1-2	TRBV5-1	-	-	CASSQGEDYGYTF	TGCGCCAGCAGCCAAGGGGAGGACTATGGCTACACCTTC
TRBJ1-6	TRBV5-1	few	-	CASNLLEGSPLHF	TGCGCCAGCAACCTTTTAGAGGGGTCACCCCTCCACTTT
TRBJ2-7	TRBV29-1	few	-	CSVEALSEQYF	TGCAGCGTTGAGGCCCTATCCGAGCAGTACTTC
TRBJ2-6	TRBV7-6	-	-	CASSTPDLSGANVLTF	TGTGCCAGCAGCACGCCAGATCTCTCTGGGGCCAACGTCCTGACTTTC
TRBJ2-7	TRBV2	few	-	CASSKAGDVGCTF	TGTGCCAGCAGTAAGGCAGGGGATGTTGGGTGCACCTTC
TRBJ2-6	TRBV27	-	TRBD1	CASSSPGTGYSGANVLTF	TGTGCCAGCAGTTCTCCCGGGACAGGGTACTCTGGGGCCAACGTCCTGACTTTC
TRBJ2-3	TRBV20-1	-	-	CSAPKGRDPTDTQYF	TGCAGTGCCCCTAAAGGGCGGGACCCCACAGATACGCAGTATTTT
TRBJ2-1	TRBV20-1	many	TRBD2	CSALGTSPRDNEQFF	TGCAGTGCCCTCGGGACTAGCCCCAGGGACAATGAGCAGTTCTTC
TRBJ2-2	TRBV12-3/TRBV12-4	many	TRBD2	CASSPRDYSNTGELFF	TGTGCCAGCAGCCCTAGGGACTATTCCAACACCGGGGAGCTGTTTTTT